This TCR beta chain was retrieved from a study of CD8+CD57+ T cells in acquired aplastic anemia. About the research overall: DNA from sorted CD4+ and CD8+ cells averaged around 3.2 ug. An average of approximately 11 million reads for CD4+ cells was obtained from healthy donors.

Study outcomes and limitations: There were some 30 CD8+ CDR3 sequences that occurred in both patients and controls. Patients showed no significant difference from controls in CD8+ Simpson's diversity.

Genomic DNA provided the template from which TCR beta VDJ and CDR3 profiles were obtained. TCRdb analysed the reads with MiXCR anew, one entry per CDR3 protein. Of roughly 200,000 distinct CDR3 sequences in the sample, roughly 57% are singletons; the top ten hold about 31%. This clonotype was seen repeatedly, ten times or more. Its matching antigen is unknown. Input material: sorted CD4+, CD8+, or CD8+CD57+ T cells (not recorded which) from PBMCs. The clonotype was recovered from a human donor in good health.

The CDR3 nucleotides read TGCGCCAGCAGCCAATCTCGGGACCGATACACAGATACGCAGTATTTT. Amino acids: CASSQSRDRYTDTQYF. This sequence joins TRBV4-3 and TRBJ2-3; D tentatively fits TRBD1 or TRBD2 (5 bases each). Germline CDR1 reads LGHNA; CDR2 reads YSLEER. The CDR3 extends over 16 amino acids. With 2 bases removed from V and 2 bases from J, the gap between germline ends came to 14 bases.